The entry below describes one T cell receptor (beta chain). No cognate antigen has been identified for it. No base-level quality is on record; no much larger clone is a single base apart. The germline V gene (reference sequence) sets CDR1 to LNHDA and CDR2 to SQIVND. The CDR3 sequence holds 15 residues, the cysteine and phenylalanine included. Only CDR3 DNA is held: 45 bases, read in frame from base 1. Trimming accounts for 9 bases at V and 1 base at J, while the number of junction bases matched to no gene is 11. The data are from a study of blood T cell repertoires in COVID-19 (dated by TCRdb to the early 2020s). Context from the whole study: Samples covering the acute and convalescent phases of COVID-19 were provided by collaborators in the United States, Italy and Spain. The dataset comprised deeply sampled blood TCRbeta repertoires from subjects exposed to, actively infected with, or recovered from COVID-19. The repertoires were made available in a free public database intended to serve as a resource for research on the immune response to SARS-CoV-2. Where available, HLA class I and class II types were obtained from metadata supplied by the sample provider rather than from assay-based typing. The samples were drawn from the first 160 participants of the ongoing ImmuneRACE study and from about 1,200 subjects provided by 6 global collaborators. Sample metadata almost always included a de-identified subject ID, COVID-19 status, age in years and sex. The prospective study material was composed of cDNA or gDNA derived from T cells, B-cell-depleted T cells, or PBMCs. General study outcomes and caveats: The amount of clinical and demographic metadata varied by source and participant and was provided uncurated.

The immunoSEQ Assay, a bias-controlled multiplex PCR, was used to amplify TCRbeta CDR3 regions from genomic DNA. Processing in the source paper ran as follows. The number of nucleated cells in each sample was estimated from the amplification of reference gene primers within the assay. Sequence reads were collapsed and filtered to measure the absolute abundance of every unique TCRbeta CDR3 rearrangement. For each sample, productive Simpson clonality was calculated by taking the square root of Simpson's diversity index across productive rearrangements. TCRdb's version of the immuneACCESS table is confined to in-frame rearrangements and falls short of the full clone set. An unresolved V gene accounts for under half of the shortfall where checked; the remainder is of unknown origin. For V, J and clone size, that table is used; D and trimming come from the DNA. The sample includes 150,000 to 200,000 clones, with approximately 80% observed a single time. The ten biggest clones cover roughly 8% of the sample.

Enrolling through a virtual design, the prospective study's participants ranged in age from roughly 18 to 100 years and lived across some 23 United States geographic areas. To assign participants to cohorts, the prospective study relied on clinical history that participants themselves reported in a screening survey and a study questionnaire. ImmuneRACE Cohort 3 recovered participants were defined by two consecutive negative NP/OP PCR tests, healthcare professional clearance, or symptom resolution. In the prospective study, mobile phlebotomists collected whole blood, serum and a nasopharyngeal or oropharyngeal swab from each participant. Over an approximately 2-month period, participants in the prospective study had the option of providing additional blood draws and questionnaires. Blood samples from the prospective study were shipped frozen or at room temperature prior to DNA extraction.

Sequencing was done on a sample of PBMCs or T cells enriched from blood (not recorded which). The receptor was derived from a woman aged 50 to 65 who had recovered from COVID-19. The sequence joins TRBV19 to TRBJ1-1, with TRBD1 matching 7 junction bases. DNA sequence: TGTGCCAGGCCCCCCGCCGGGACAGCGAACACTGAAGCTTTCTTT. Translated, it gives CARPPAGTANTEAFF.